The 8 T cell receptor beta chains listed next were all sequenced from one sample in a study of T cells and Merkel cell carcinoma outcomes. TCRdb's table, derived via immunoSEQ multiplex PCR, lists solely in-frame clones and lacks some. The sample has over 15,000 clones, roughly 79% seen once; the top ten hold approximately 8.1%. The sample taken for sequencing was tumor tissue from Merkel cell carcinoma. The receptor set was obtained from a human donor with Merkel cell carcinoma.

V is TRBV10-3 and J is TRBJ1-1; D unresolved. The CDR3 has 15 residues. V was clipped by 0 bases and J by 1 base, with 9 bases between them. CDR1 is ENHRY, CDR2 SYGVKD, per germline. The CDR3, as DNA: TGTGCCATCAGTGAGTCTCCCCCGGGGAACACTGAAGCTTTCTTT. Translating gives CAISESPPGNTEAFF.

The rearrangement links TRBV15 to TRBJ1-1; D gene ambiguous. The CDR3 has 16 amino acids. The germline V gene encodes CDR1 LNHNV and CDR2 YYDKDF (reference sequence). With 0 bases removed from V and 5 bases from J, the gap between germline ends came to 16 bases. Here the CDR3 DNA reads TGTGCCACCAGCAGAGAGGGGTCCCGAAGAGGAACTGAAGCTTTCTTT. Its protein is CATSREGSRRGTEAFF.

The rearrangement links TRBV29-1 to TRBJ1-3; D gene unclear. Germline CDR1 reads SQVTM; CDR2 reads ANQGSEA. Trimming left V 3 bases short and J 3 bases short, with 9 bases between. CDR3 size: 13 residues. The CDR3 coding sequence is TGCAGCGTTGAGGCCAGCGTTGGAAACACCATATATTTT. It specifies CSVEASVGNTIYF.

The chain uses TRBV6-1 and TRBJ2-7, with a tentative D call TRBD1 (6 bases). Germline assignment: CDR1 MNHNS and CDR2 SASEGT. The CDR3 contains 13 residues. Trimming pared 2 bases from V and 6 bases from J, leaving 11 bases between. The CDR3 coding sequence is TGTGCCAGCAGTGAAACAGGGATAGGCGAGCAGTACTTC. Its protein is CASSETGIGEQYF.

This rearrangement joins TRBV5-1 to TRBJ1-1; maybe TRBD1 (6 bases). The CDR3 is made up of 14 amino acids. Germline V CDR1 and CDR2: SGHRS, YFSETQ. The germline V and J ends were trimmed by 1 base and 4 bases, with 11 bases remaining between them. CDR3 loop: CASSLWGAGTEAFF. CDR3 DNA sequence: TGCGCCAGCAGCTTGTGGGGGGCGGGCACTGAAGCTTTCTTT.

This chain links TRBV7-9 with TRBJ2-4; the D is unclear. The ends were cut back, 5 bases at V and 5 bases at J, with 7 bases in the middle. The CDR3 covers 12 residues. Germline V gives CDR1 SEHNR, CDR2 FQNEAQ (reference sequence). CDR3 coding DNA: TGTGCCAGCAGCGGGCAGGAAAACATTCAGTACTTC. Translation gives CASSGQENIQYF.

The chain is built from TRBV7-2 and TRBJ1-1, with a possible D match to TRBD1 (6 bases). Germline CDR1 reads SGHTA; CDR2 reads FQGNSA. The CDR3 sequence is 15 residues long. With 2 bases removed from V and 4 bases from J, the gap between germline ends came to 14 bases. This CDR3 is CASSLLSTGSTEAFF. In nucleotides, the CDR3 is TGTGCCAGCAGCTTATTGTCCACAGGGAGCACTGAAGCTTTCTTT.

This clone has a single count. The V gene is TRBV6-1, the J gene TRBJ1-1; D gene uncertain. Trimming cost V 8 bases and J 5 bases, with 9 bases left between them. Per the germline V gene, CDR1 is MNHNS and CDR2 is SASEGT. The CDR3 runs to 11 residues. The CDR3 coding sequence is TGTGCCAGCCTGCTACGAACTGAAGCTTTCTTT. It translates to CASLLRTEAFF.